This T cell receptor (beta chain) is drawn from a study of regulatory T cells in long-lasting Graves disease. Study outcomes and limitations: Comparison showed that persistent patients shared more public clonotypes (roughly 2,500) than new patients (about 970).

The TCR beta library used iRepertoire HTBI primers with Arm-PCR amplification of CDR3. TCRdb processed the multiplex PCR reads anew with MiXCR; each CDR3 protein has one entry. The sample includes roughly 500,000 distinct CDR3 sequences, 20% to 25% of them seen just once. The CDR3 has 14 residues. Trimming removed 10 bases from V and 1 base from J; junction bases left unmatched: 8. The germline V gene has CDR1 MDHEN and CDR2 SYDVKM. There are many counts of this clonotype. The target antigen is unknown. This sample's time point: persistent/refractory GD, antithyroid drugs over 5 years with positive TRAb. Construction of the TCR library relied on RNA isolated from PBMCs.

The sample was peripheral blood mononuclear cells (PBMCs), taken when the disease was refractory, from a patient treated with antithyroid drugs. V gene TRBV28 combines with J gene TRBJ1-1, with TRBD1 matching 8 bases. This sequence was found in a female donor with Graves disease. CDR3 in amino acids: CAIYSGTGNTEAFF. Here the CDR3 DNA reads TGTGCCATCTATTCCGGGACAGGGAACACTGAAGCTTTCTTT.